Below, 10 T cell receptor beta chains from the same sample are listed, as sequenced in a study of CD8+ T cells in alopecia areata. Extraction and reverse transcription of RNA yielded cDNA as the sequencing template. The method was immunoSEQ multiplex PCR; TCRdb's version includes in-frame clones alone and lacks a portion of them. The sample comprises about 120,000 clones, 35% to 40% of which are singletons, and roughly 3.3% rests with the top ten. Specimen: CD4+ T cells sorted from blood. The receptors stem from a human donor with alopecia areata.

This clone turned up a few times. The chain links TRBV29-1 to TRBJ2-7; D is unclear. The length of the CDR3 is 12 residues. The V and J ends lost 2 bases and 6 bases respectively, with 11 bases between them. Germline V gives CDR1 SQVTM, CDR2 ANQGSEA. For the CDR3, the DNA is TGCAGCGTTGAATCGATAACTGGCGAGCAGTACTTC. It specifies CSVESITGEQYF.

This clone was picked up a small number of times. This rearrangement joins TRBV30 to TRBJ2-1, with 7 nucleotides matching TRBD2. This CDR3 has 13 amino acids. Germline CDR1 GTSNPN, CDR2 SVGIG (reference sequence). The ends lost 4 bases at V and 3 bases at J; junction bases unmatched: 3. The CDR3 DNA follows: TGTGCCTGGACTAGCGGATTCTACAATGAGCAGTTCTTC. This translates into CAWTSGFYNEQFF.

In this sample, this clone turned up a few times. The V gene is TRBV2, the J gene TRBJ2-5; D may be TRBD1 (6 bases). Germline V gene sequence: CDR1 SNHLY, CDR2 FYNNEI. This CDR3 contains 15 residues. The V gene lost 3 bases and the J gene lost 5 bases, with 16 bases spanning the gap. CDR3 residues: CASSDQGSGMETQYF. The CDR3 DNA reads TGTGCCAGCAGTGATCAGGGGTCAGGGATGGAGACCCAGTACTTC.

V and J are TRBV7-2 and TRBJ2-6; D gene unclear. Trimming took off 7 bases at V and 2 bases at J, with 12 bases between the two ends. In germline, CDR1 is SGHTA, CDR2 FQGNSA. This CDR3 contains 15 residues. In nucleotides, the CDR3 is TGTGCCAGCACTTCGCCCGTAGCTGGGGCCAACGTCCTGACTTTC. This gives the protein CASTSPVAGANVLTF.

Only a few counts were recorded for this clone. CDR3 amino acids: CSAATGGGETQYF. The DNA of the CDR3 is TGCAGCGCCGCGACAGGGGGCGGTGAGACCCAGTACTTC. J is TRBJ2-5 and V is TRBV29-1; 10 bases agree with TRBD1. There are 13 residues in the CDR3. The V segment lost 7 bases and the J segment 5 bases; nucleotides outside the gene matches: 7. Germline CDR1 reads SQVTM; CDR2 reads ANQGSEA.

This chain connects TRBV2 to TRBJ1-6; D is perhaps TRBD1 (5 bases). The germline V and J ends were trimmed by 0 bases and 8 bases, with 20 bases remaining between them. The CDR3 length is 18 residues. Germline CDR1 SNHLY, CDR2 FYNNEI. This chain's CDR3 is CASSEAFGGLGTYSPLHF. CDR3 DNA sequence: TGTGCCAGCAGTGAAGCATTCGGGGGTTTAGGGACCTATTCACCCCTCCACTTT.

This sequence joins TRBV15 and TRBJ2-3; 8 bases map to TRBD1. This CDR3 is built from 14 residues. Trimming cost V 8 bases and J 5 bases; bases outside gene matches: 9. Germline CDR1 reads LNHNV; CDR2 reads YYDKDF (reference sequence). DNA of the CDR3: TGTGCCACCCGGGCAGGGGGCGCAGAAGATACGCAGTATTTT. It specifies CATRAGGAEDTQYF.

The V call is TRBV29-1, the J call TRBJ1-1, with D uncertain. The V gene lost 6 bases and the J gene lost 0 bases, with 11 bases spanning the gap. Germline CDR1 and CDR2: SQVTM and ANQGSEA. This CDR3 has 13 amino acids. The CDR3 bases are TGCAGCGTGGCGGTACGAATGAACACTGAAGCTTTCTTT. It codes for CSVAVRMNTEAFF.

The chain recombines TRBV7-2 with TRBJ2-5, with unresolved D. The DNA end lines up better with TRBJ2-7; the J call may be wrong. Germline loops: CDR1 SGHTA, CDR2 FQGNSA. The CDR3 is made up of 13 amino acids. CDR3 sequence (DNA): TGTGCCAGCAGCCCCCGGGCAACCTACGAGCAGTACTTC. Its protein is CASSPRATYEQYF.

This clone occurred once. The chain has TRBV27 and TRBJ2-1; 15 nucleotides align to TRBD2. V shed 5 bases and J 6 bases; nucleotides not matched to a gene: 5. Per the germline V gene, CDR1 is MNHEY and CDR2 is SMNVEV (reference sequence). The CDR3 is 16 amino acids. This CDR3 reads CASSPRTSGGGNEQFF. As DNA, the CDR3 is TGTGCCAGCAGTCCCAGGACTAGCGGGGGGGGCAATGAGCAGTTCTTC.